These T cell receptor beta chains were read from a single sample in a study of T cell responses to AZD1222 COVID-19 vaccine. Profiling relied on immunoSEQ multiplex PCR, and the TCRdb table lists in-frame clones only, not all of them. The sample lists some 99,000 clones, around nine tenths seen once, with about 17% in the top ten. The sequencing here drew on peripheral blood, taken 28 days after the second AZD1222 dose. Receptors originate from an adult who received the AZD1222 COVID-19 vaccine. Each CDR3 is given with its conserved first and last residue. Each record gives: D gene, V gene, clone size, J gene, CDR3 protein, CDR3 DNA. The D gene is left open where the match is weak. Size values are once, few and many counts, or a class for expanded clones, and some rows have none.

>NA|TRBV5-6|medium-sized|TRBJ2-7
CASSLLPGFPYEQYF
TGTGCCAGCAGCTTGTTGCCTGGGTTTCCCTACGAGCAGTACTTC
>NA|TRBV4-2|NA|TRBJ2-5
CASSQDLGGETQYF
TGTGCCAGCAGCCAAGATCTAGGTGGGGAGACCCAGTACTTC
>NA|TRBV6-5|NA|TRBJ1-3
CASSSGSSGSGNTIYF
TGTGCCAGCAGTTCGGGTAGTTCCGGCTCTGGAAACACCATATATTTT
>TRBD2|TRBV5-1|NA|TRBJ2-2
CASSLQAGSTGELFF
TGCGCCAGCAGCTTGCAAGCGGGGAGCACCGGGGAGCTGTTTTTT
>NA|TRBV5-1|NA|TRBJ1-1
CASSGGQGSLINTEAFF
TGCGCCAGCAGCGGCGGACAAGGCTCTTTAATCAACACTGAAGCTTTCTTT
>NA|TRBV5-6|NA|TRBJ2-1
CASSSLGAHNEQFF
TGTGCCAGCAGTTCCCTAGGGGCCCACAATGAGCAGTTCTTC
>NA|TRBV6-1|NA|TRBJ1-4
CASSETTDQGEKLFF
TGTGCCAGCAGTGAGACGACTGATCAGGGGGAAAAACTGTTTTTT
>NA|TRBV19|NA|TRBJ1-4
CASSRAGTNEKLFF
TGTGCCAGTAGTCGGGCAGGAACTAATGAAAAACTGTTTTTT
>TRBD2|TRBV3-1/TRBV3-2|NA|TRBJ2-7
CASSQGGTGGEQYF
TGTGCCAGCAGCCAAGGAGGAACGGGAGGGGAGCAGTACTTC
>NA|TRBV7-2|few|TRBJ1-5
CASSPQSNQPQHF
TGTGCCAGCAGCCCACAAAGCAATCAGCCCCAGCATTTT
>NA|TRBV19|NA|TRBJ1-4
CASNKGRTEDEKLFF
TGTGCCAGTAATAAAGGAAGGACAGAGGATGAAAAACTGTTTTTT
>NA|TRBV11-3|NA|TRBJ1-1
CASSLGPPNTEAFF
TGTGCCAGCAGCTTAGGCCCCCCTAACACTGAAGCTTTCTTT
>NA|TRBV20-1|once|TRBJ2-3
CSASPGTRADTQYF
TGCAGTGCTAGTCCCGGGACACGGGCGGATACGCAGTATTTT
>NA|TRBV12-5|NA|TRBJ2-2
CASGLLGNTGELFF
TGTGCTAGTGGTTTGTTAGGTAACACCGGGGAGCTGTTTTTT
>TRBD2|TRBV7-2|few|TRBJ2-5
CASSLGGSTEETQYF
TGTGCCAGCAGCTTGGGGGGGAGTACGGAAGAGACCCAGTACTTC